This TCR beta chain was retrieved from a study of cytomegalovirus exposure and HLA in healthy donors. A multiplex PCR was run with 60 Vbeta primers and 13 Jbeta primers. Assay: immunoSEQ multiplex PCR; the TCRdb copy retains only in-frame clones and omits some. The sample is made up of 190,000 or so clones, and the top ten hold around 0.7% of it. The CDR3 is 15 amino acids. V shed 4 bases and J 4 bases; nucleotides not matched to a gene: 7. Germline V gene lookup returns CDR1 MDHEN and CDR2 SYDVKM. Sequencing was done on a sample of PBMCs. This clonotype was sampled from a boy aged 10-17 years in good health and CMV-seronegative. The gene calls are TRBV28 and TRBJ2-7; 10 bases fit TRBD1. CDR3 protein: CASSYRDRGRYEQYF. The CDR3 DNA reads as TGTGCCAGCAGTTACCGGGACAGGGGTAGGTACGAGCAGTACTTC. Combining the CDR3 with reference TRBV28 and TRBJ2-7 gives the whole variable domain DVKVTQSSRYLVKRTGEKVFLECVQDMDHENMFWYRQDPGLGLRLIYFSYDVKMKEKGDIPEGYSVSREKKERFSLILESASTNQTSMYLCASSYRDRGRYEQYFGPGTRLTVT.